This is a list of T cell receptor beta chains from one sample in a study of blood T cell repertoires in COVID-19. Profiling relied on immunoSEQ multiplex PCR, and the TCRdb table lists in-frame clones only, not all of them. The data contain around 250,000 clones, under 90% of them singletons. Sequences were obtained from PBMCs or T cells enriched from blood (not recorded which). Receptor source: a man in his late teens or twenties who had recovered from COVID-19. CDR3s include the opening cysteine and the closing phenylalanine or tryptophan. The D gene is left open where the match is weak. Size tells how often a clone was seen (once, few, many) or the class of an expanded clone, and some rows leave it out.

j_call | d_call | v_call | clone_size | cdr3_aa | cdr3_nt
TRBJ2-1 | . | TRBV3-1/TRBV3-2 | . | CASSQEAGFNEQFF | TGTGCCAGCAGCCAAGAAGCGGGTTTCAATGAGCAGTTCTTC
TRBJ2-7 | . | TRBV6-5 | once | CASSSFAQYEQYF | TGTGCCAGCAGTTCCTTCGCGCAATACGAGCAGTACTTC
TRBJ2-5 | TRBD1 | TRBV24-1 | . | CATSDLDRAGETQYF | TGTGCCACCAGTGATTTGGACAGGGCAGGAGAGACCCAGTACTTC
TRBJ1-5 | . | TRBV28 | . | CASWDVTGGQPQHF | TGTGCCAGCTGGGACGTAACGGGGGGTCAGCCCCAGCATTTT
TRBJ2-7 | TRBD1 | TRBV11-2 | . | CASASRRQGNLNEQYF | TGTGCCAGCGCATCAAGGCGACAGGGGAATCTCAACGAGCAGTACTTC
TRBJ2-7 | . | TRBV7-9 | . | CASSAGRDSDEQYF | TGTGCCAGCAGCGCAGGCAGGGATTCGGACGAGCAGTACTTC
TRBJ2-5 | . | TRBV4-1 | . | CASSQERGLETQYF | TGCGCCAGCAGCCAAGAACGAGGGTTGGAGACCCAGTACTTC
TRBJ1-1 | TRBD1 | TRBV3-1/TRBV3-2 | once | CASSQDRSRGRTEAFF | TGTGCCAGCAGCCAAGATAGGTCCAGGGGGCGGACTGAAGCTTTCTTT
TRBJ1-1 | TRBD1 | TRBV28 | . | CATTRQGLNTEAFF | TGTGCCACCACCAGACAGGGGTTGAACACTGAAGCTTTCTTT
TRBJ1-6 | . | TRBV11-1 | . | CASSRTGNSPLHF | TGTGCCAGCAGCCGCACGGGAAACTCACCCCTCCACTTT
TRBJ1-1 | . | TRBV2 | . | CASYTQGILRAFF | TGTGCCAGCTATACCCAGGGGATTTTGAGGGCTTTCTTT
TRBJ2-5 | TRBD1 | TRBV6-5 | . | CASSRDRAGETQYF | TGTGCCAGCAGTCGGGACAGGGCAGGGGAGACCCAGTACTTC
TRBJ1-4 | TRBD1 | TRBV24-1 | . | CATSEADRGYEKLFF | TGTGCCACCAGTGAGGCAGACAGGGGCTATGAAAAACTGTTTTTT
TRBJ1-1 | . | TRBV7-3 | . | CASSSRGTPSKNAEAFF | TGTGCCAGCAGCTCCAGGGGAACCCCCTCCAAGAACGCTGAAGCTTTCTTT
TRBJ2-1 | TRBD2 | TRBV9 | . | CASSLYGAGAGNEQFF | TGTGCCAGCAGCCTGTATGGGGCGGGAGCCGGCAATGAGCAGTTCTTC
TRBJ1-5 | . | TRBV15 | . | CATSRVGKWTYYSNQPQHF | TGTGCCACCAGCAGAGTTGGGAAATGGACATATTATAGCAATCAGCCCCAGCATTTT
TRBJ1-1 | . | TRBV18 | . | CASSPATGINTEAFF | TGTGCCAGCTCACCGGCGACAGGAATAAACACTGAAGCTTTCTTT
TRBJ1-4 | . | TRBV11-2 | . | CASSSVGGPYEKLFF | TGTGCCAGCAGCTCTGTTGGGGGCCCCTATGAAAAACTGTTTTTT
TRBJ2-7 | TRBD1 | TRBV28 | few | CASSPSPGTGNYEQYF | TGTGCCAGCAGTCCCTCCCCCGGGACAGGGAACTACGAGCAGTACTTC
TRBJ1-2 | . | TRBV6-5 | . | CASRDTRSYGYTF | TGTGCCAGCAGAGACACAAGGTCCTATGGCTACACCTTC
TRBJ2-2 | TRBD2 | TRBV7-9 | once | CASSLLREYTGELFF | TGTGCCAGCAGCTTATTGCGGGAGTACACCGGGGAGCTGTTTTTT
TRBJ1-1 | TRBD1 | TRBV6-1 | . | CASSEQGVGTEAFF | TGTGCCAGCAGTGAGCAGGGGGTGGGGACTGAAGCTTTCTTT
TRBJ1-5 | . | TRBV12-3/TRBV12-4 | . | CASGYGGNQPQHF | TGTGCCAGCGGTTACGGTGGCAATCAGCCCCAGCATTTT
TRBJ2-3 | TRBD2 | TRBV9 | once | CASSVGTSNSDTQYF | TGTGCCAGCAGCGTCGGGACTAGCAATTCAGATACGCAGTATTTT
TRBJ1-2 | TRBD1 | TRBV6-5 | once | CASSNRGSRDGYTF | TGTGCCAGCAGTAACAGGGGATCGAGGGATGGCTACACCTTC
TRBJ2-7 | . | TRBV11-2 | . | CASSLDSSGYEQYF | TGTGCCAGCAGCTTAGATAGCAGCGGATACGAGCAGTACTTC
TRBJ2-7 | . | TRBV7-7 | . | CASSPTPTSYEQYF | TGTGCTAGCAGCCCAACCCCCACCAGCTACGAGCAGTACTTC
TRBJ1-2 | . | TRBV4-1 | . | CASSQGIAGWDGYTF | TGCGCCAGCAGCCAAGGAATTGCAGGGTGGGATGGCTACACCTTC
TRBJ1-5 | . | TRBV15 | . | CATSRDREGNQPQHF | TGTGCCACCAGCAGAGATCGGGAGGGCAATCAGCCCCAGCATTTT
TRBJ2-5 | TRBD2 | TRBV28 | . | CASVAGGRRQETQYF | TGTGCCAGCGTAGCGGGAGGGCGGAGACAAGAGACCCAGTACTTC
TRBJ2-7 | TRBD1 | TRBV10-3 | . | CAISEGTGGVEQYF | TGTGCCATCAGTGAGGGGACAGGGGGCGTAGAGCAGTACTTC
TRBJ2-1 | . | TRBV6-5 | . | CASRRLGAAEQFF | TGTGCCAGCAGGAGGCTAGGGGCGGCTGAGCAGTTCTTC
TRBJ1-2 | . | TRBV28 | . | CASSSPGAGEQYGYTF | TGTGCCAGCAGTTCGCCGGGGGCGGGGGAACAGTATGGCTACACCTTC